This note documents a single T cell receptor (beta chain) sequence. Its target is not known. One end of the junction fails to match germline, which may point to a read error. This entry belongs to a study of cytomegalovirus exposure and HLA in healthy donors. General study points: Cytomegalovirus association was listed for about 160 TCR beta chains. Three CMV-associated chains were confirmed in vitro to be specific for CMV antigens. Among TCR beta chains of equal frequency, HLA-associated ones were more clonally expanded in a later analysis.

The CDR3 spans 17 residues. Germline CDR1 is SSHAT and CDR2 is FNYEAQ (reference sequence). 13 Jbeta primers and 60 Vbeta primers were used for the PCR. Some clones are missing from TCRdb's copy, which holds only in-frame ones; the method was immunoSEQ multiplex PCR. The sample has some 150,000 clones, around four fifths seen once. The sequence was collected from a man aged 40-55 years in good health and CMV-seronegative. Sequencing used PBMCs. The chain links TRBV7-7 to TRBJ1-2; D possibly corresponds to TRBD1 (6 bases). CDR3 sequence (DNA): TGTGCTAGCAGCTTAGTCCATTACTCCGACAGGTGCTATGGCTACACCTTC. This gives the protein CASSLVHYSDRCYGYTF. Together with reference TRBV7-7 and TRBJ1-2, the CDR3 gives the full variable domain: GAGVSQSPRYKVTKRGQDVTLRCDPISSHATLYWYQQALGQGPEFLTYFNYEAQPDKSGLPSDRFSAERPEGSISTLTIQRTEQRDSAMYRCASSLVHYSDRCYGYTFGSGTRLTVV.